This is a list of T cell receptor beta chains from one sample in a study of T cell responses to AZD1222 COVID-19 vaccine. Sequencing used immunoSEQ multiplex PCR; TCRdb keeps in-frame clones, though not all of them. The sample has over 100,000 clones, 94% seen once; the top ten hold 6% to 7%. Material: peripheral blood, obtained on day 0 of AZD1222 vaccination. The origin of the receptors is an adult in good health. CDR3s include the opening cysteine and the closing phenylalanine or tryptophan. Each record gives: J gene, V gene, clone size, D gene, CDR3 protein, CDR3 DNA. The D gene is left open where the match is weak. Not all rows give a size; the values are once, few, many and, for expanded clones, a class.

>TRBJ1-1|TRBV18|.|.
CASCGTGVSSVTEAFF
TGTGCCAGCTGTGGAACGGGTGTTTCCTCGGTTACTGAAGCTTTCTTT
>TRBJ2-5|TRBV11-3|.|.
CASSSEGGQETQYF
TGTGCCAGCAGCTCCGAAGGCGGGCAAGAGACCCAGTACTTC
>TRBJ2-7|TRBV19|.|TRBD1
CASSPGTGGTYEQYF
TGTGCCAGTAGTCCAGGGACAGGGGGAACCTACGAGCAGTACTTC
>TRBJ1-3|TRBV19|.|.
CASSTGTYSGNTIYF
TGTGCCAGTAGTACTGGGACGTACTCTGGAAACACCATATATTTT
>TRBJ2-5|TRBV7-6|.|TRBD2
CASSSLAGGAKETQYF
TGTGCCAGCAGCTCCTTAGCGGGAGGCGCTAAAGAGACCCAGTACTTC
>TRBJ2-1|TRBV10-3|.|.
CAISESFGTYNEQFF
TGTGCCATCAGTGAGTCTTTTGGAACCTACAATGAGCAGTTCTTC
>TRBJ1-4|TRBV3-1/TRBV3-2|.|TRBD1
CASSHSRTGFNEKLFF
TGTGCCAGCAGCCACTCCAGGACAGGTTTTAATGAAAAACTGTTTTTT
>TRBJ2-7|TRBV6-2/TRBV6-3|.|TRBD2
CASSLAGHSYEQYF
TGTGCCAGCAGTCTAGCGGGGCACTCCTACGAGCAGTACTTC
>TRBJ1-1|TRBV30|.|.
CAWSPLTQMNTEAFF
TGTGCCTGGAGTCCCCTGACACAGATGAACACTGAAGCTTTCTTT
>TRBJ2-6|TRBV11-3|.|.
CASSFPGLGVSGANVLTF
TGTGCCAGCAGCTTTCCGGGACTCGGAGTCTCTGGGGCCAACGTCCTGACTTTC
>TRBJ2-7|TRBV5-1|.|.
CASSLTTSYEQYF
TGCGCCAGCAGCTTGACAACGTCCTACGAGCAGTACTTC
>TRBJ2-3|TRBV6-2/TRBV6-3|.|.
CASSYSGAGADTQYF
TGTGCCAGCAGTTACTCCGGCGCGGGTGCAGATACGCAGTATTTT
>TRBJ1-2|TRBV4-1|.|.
CASSQDFPGVYGYTF
TGCGCCAGCAGCCAAGATTTTCCTGGGGTCTATGGCTACACCTTC
>TRBJ2-7|TRBV5-4|.|.
CASSLVDSLPYEQYF
TGTGCCAGCAGCCTGGTGGACAGCCTTCCCTACGAGCAGTACTTC
>TRBJ2-3|TRBV25-1|.|.
CANPRGTTTSTDTQYF
TGTGCCAACCCGAGGGGTACTACAACCTCTACAGATACGCAGTATTTT
>TRBJ1-5|TRBV19|.|.
CASSWAGNSNQPQHF
TGTGCCAGTAGTTGGGCAGGGAATAGCAATCAGCCCCAGCATTTT
>TRBJ2-3|TRBV2|.|.
CASSEDSLADTQYF
TGTGCCAGCAGTGAGGACTCTTTAGCAGATACGCAGTATTTT
>TRBJ2-7|TRBV6-2/TRBV6-3|.|.
CASSDQGPHEQYF
TGTGCCAGCAGTGACCAGGGCCCCCACGAGCAGTACTTC
>TRBJ1-2|TRBV7-2|.|TRBD1
CASSPRTGQGYGYTF
TGTGCCAGCAGCCCGCGAACTGGACAGGGCTATGGCTACACCTTC
>TRBJ1-2|TRBV14|.|TRBD1
CASSQAGTGAYGYTF
TGTGCCAGCAGCCAAGCCGGGACAGGGGCCTATGGCTACACCTTC
>TRBJ2-6|TRBV15|.|.
CATSTTQRSGANVLTF
TGTGCCACCAGCACCACCCAACGGTCTGGGGCCAACGTCCTGACTTTC
>TRBJ2-7|TRBV6-5|.|TRBD1
CASSFGQASSYEQYF
TGTGCCAGCAGTTTCGGACAGGCAAGCTCCTACGAGCAGTACTTC
>TRBJ1-1|TRBV19|once|TRBD1
CASSPGTGGTGSEAFF
TGTGCCAGTAGTCCGGGGACAGGGGGCACAGGGTCTGAAGCTTTCTTT
>TRBJ2-7|TRBV7-9|.|.
CASSSPYEQYF
TGTGCCAGCAGCTCACCCTACGAGCAGTACTTC
>TRBJ1-4|TRBV29-1|.|.
CSFVGGSTNEKLFF
TGCAGCTTTGTGGGGGGCTCGACTAATGAAAAACTGTTTTTT
>TRBJ2-1|TRBV15|.|TRBD2
CATRDVGDYQEQFF
TGTGCCACCAGAGACGTAGGGGACTACCAAGAGCAGTTCTTC
>TRBJ2-7|TRBV19|.|TRBD2
CASSIVGGGPYEQYF
TGTGCCAGTAGTATAGTTGGGGGAGGGCCGTACGAGCAGTACTTC
>TRBJ1-4|TRBV28|.|.
CASGSSSTNEKLFF
TGTGCCAGCGGTAGCAGCTCAACTAATGAAAAACTGTTTTTT
>TRBJ2-3|TRBV29-1|.|.
CSVSARGLTDTQYF
TGCAGCGTATCAGCCAGGGGTCTCACAGATACGCAGTATTTT
>TRBJ1-2|TRBV27|.|.
CASSMTDSKKGYYGYTF
TGTGCCAGCAGTATGACAGATTCCAAGAAGGGGTACTATGGCTACACCTTC
>TRBJ2-2|TRBV5-8|.|.
CASSLLGVTHTGELFF
TGTGCCAGCAGCTTGCTCGGGGTGACCCACACCGGGGAGCTGTTTTTT
>TRBJ2-2|TRBV15|.|.
CATSKGNVANTGELFF
TGTGCCACCAGCAAGGGGAACGTAGCGAACACCGGGGAGCTGTTTTTT
>TRBJ2-5|TRBV6-5|.|TRBD2
CASSYSAGGRETQYF
TGTGCCAGCAGTTACTCGGCGGGAGGCCGGGAGACCCAGTACTTC
>TRBJ2-2|TRBV28|.|.
CASTPSGTQKTGELFF
TGTGCCAGCACTCCCTCCGGGACTCAAAAAACCGGGGAGCTGTTTTTT
>TRBJ2-1|TRBV15|once|TRBD2
CATSREVSGSGASYNEQFF
TGTGCCACCAGCAGAGAGGTTAGCGGGAGTGGGGCCTCCTACAATGAGCAGTTCTTC
>TRBJ1-6|TRBV10-2|once|.
CATRRGDGNSPLHF
TGCGCCACCCGACGGGGGGATGGAAATTCACCCCTCCACTTT
>TRBJ1-5|TRBV24-1|.|.
CATSDYTSGPQHF
TGTGCCACCAGTGATTATACATCGGGGCCCCAGCATTTT
>TRBJ2-7|TRBV5-1|.|TRBD2
CASSPMTSGRASEQYF
TGCGCCAGCAGCCCGATGACTAGCGGGAGGGCCTCCGAGCAGTACTTC
>TRBJ2-7|TRBV11-3|.|.
CASSPHPGRRYEQYF
TGTGCCAGCAGCCCCCACCCGGGACGGAGGTACGAGCAGTACTTC
>TRBJ1-6|TRBV18|.|TRBD1
CASSRTGGDSPLHF
TGTGCCAGCTCAAGGACAGGGGGGGACTCACCCCTCCACTTT
>TRBJ2-1|TRBV7-2|.|TRBD2
CASSRGTSGTLYNEQFF
TGTGCCAGCAGCAGAGGGACTAGCGGGACTCTTTACAATGAGCAGTTCTTC
>TRBJ1-5|TRBV6-2/TRBV6-3|.|.
CASSYNWSNQPQHF
TGTGCCAGCAGTTACAATTGGAGCAATCAGCCCCAGCATTTT
>TRBJ2-1|TRBV14|.|.
CASSLHHLRSYNEQFF
TGTGCCAGCAGCCTCCATCACCTGAGGTCCTACAATGAGCAGTTCTTC
>TRBJ1-1|TRBV7-6|.|.
CASSLNSGNTEAFF
TGTGCCAGCAGCTTAAACAGCGGGAACACTGAAGCTTTCTTT
>TRBJ2-7|TRBV30|.|TRBD2
CAWDTSGRFYEQYF
TGTGCCTGGGATACTAGCGGGAGATTCTACGAGCAGTACTTC
>TRBJ2-1|TRBV11-2|.|.
CASNRSPAGPIYNEQFF
TGTGCCAGCAACAGGAGCCCTGCGGGACCAATATACAATGAGCAGTTCTTC
>TRBJ1-1|TRBV29-1|.|.
CSVLTGRTEAFF
TGCAGCGTATTAACAGGGCGGACTGAAGCTTTCTTT
>TRBJ2-5|TRBV11-2|.|TRBD2
CASSPTSGSLETQYF
TGTGCCAGCAGCCCCACTAGCGGGAGTCTCGAGACCCAGTACTTC
>TRBJ2-7|TRBV7-9|.|.
CASSLTSSEQYF
TGTGCCAGCAGCTTAACTAGCAGCGAGCAGTACTTC
>TRBJ1-4|TRBV6-1|.|.
CASSEASGAGLQMEKLFF
TGTGCCAGCAGTGAAGCCTCGGGGGCAGGCCTGCAAATGGAAAAACTGTTTTTT
>TRBJ1-4|TRBV11-2|.|.
CASRDHPRSLFF
TGTGCCAGCAGGGACCATCCTAGGAGTTTGTTTTTT
>TRBJ2-7|TRBV6-5|once|TRBD1
CASRPFSGTGGEQYF
TGTGCCAGCAGACCCTTTTCCGGGACAGGGGGTGAGCAGTACTTC
>TRBJ2-1|TRBV30|.|.
CAWSAGYEQFF
TGTGCCTGGAGCGCAGGGTATGAGCAGTTCTTC
>TRBJ2-3|TRBV12-3/TRBV12-4|.|.
CASSRYTDTQYF
TGTGCCAGCAGCCGATATACAGATACGCAGTATTTT